This T cell receptor beta chain was profiled in a study of Graves' ophthalmopathy and Graves' hyperthyroidism. Presentation of ophthalmopathy in the donors involved moderate-to-severe activity, CAS ≥3, NOSPECS ≥4 and a duration under 3 months. Exclusion applied to patients with other autoimmune diseases, uncontrolled infections, pregnancy or lactation. Amplification from RNA transcripts yielded the TCR beta CDR3 regions. A first-round RT-PCR used HTBI primers, followed by a second-round multiplex PCR. TCRdb itself ran the multiplex PCR reads through MiXCR, one entry per CDR3 protein. The table has 650,000 to 900,000 distinct CDR3 sequences, roughly two fifths seen once. Points from the study as a whole: A 13-signature model separated ophthalmopathy from stable hyperthyroidism, about 90% sensitivity, roughly 80% specificity. Also, most clonotypes expanded in the thyroid above 0.001 frequency appeared in blood.

In regard to this clonotype: Its target is unknown.

Germline values: CDR1 KGHDR, CDR2 SFDVKD. With 6 bases clipped from V and 6 bases from J, the junction kept 6 bases outside the gene matches. This CDR3 spans 14 amino acids. This TCR came from an adult man with Graves' ophthalmopathy. J is TRBJ2-3 and V is TRBV24-1; 9 bases are a match to TRBD1. Material for sequencing was peripheral blood. This chain's CDR3 is CATSSGTGRDTQYF. In nucleotides, the CDR3 is TGTGCCACCAGTTCCGGGACAGGGCGGGATACGCAGTATTTT.